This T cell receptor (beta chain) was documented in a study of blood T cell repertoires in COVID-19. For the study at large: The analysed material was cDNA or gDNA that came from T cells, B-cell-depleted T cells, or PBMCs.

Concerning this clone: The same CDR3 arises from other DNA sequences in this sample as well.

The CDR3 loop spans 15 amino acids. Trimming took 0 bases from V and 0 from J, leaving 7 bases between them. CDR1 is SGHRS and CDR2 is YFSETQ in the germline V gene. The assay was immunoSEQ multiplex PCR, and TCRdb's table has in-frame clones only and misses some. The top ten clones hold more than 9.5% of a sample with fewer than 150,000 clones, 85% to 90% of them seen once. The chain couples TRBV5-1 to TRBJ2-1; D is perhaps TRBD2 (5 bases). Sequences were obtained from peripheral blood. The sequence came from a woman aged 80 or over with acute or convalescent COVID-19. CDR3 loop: CASSLAGSSYNEQFF. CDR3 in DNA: TGCGCCAGCAGCTTGGCGGGGAGCTCCTACAATGAGCAGTTCTTC.